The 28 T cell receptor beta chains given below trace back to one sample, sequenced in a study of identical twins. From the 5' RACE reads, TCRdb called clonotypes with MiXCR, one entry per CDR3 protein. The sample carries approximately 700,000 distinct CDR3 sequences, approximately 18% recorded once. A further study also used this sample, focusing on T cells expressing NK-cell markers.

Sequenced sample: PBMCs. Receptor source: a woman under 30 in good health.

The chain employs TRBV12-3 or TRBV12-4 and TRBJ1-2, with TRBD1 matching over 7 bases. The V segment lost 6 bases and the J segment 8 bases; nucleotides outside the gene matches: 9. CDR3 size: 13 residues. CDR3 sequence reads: CASSPANRGGYTF. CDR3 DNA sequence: TGTGCCAGCAGCCCGGCCAACAGGGGAGGCTACACCTTC.

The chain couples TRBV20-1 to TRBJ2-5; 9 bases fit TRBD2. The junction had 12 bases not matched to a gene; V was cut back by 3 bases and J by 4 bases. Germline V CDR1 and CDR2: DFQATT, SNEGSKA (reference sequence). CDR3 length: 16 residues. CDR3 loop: CSARWSGRPEGETQYF. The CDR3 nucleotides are TGCAGTGCTAGGTGGAGCGGGAGGCCCGAGGGAGAGACCCAGTACTTC.

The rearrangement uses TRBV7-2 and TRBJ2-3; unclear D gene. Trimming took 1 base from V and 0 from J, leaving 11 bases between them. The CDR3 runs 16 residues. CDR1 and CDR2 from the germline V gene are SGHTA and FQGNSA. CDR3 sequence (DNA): TGTGCCAGCAGCTTAGGGTCGTACCCTAGCACAGATACGCAGTATTTT. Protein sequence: CASSLGSYPSTDTQYF.

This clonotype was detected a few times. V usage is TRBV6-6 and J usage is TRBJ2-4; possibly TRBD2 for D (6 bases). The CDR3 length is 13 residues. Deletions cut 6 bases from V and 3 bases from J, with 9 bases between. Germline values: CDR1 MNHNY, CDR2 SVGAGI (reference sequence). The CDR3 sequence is CASREGIKNIQYF. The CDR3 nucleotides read TGTGCCAGCAGGGAGGGGATCAAAAACATTCAGTACTTC.

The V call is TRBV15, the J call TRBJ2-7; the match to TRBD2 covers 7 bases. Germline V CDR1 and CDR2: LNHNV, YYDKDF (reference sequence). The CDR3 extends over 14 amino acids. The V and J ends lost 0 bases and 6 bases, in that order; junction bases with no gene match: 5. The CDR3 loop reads CATSRDLGGSEQYF. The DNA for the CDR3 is TGTGCCACCAGCAGAGATCTGGGGGGGAGCGAGCAGTACTTC.

CDR3 sequence reads: CSARDFHVSYEQYF. CDR3 coding DNA: TGCAGTGCTAGAGATTTCCACGTGAGCTACGAGCAGTACTTC. The V gene is TRBV20-1, the J gene TRBJ2-7; D gene ambiguous. The germline V and J ends were trimmed by 0 bases and 3 bases, with 12 bases remaining between them. The CDR3 totals 14 residues. Germline V gene lookup returns CDR1 DFQATT and CDR2 SNEGSKA (reference sequence).

The CDR3 DNA reads as TGCAGTGCTAGAGATATGGGGGCTGTCAAAAACATTCAGTACTTC. Translating gives CSARDMGAVKNIQYF. This chain connects TRBV20-1 to TRBJ2-4; possibly TRBD1 for D (6 bases). Germline CDR1 DFQATT, CDR2 SNEGSKA (reference sequence). V shed 0 bases and J shed 3 bases, with 12 bases lying between them. The CDR3 is 15 amino acids.

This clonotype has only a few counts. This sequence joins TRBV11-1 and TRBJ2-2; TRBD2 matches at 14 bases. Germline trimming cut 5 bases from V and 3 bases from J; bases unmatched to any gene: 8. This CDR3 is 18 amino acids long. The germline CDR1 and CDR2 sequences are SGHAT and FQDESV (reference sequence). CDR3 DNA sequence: TGTGCCAGCAGCACTCCGGGACTAGCGGGAGTTTACACCGGGGAGCTGTTTTTT. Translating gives CASSTPGLAGVYTGELFF. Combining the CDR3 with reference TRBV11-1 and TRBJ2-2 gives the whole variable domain EAEVAQSPRYKITEKSQAVAFWCDPISGHATLYWYRQILGQGPELLVQFQDESVVDDSQLPKDRFSAERLKGVDSTLKIQPAELGDSAMYLCASSTPGLAGVYTGELFFGEGSRLTVL.

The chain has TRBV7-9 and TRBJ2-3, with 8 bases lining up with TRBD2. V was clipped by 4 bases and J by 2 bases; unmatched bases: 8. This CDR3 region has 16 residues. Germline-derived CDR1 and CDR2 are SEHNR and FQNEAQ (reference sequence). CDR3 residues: CASSSLAGLDTDTQYF. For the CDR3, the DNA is TGTGCCAGCAGCTCCCTCGCGGGACTAGACACAGATACGCAGTATTTT.

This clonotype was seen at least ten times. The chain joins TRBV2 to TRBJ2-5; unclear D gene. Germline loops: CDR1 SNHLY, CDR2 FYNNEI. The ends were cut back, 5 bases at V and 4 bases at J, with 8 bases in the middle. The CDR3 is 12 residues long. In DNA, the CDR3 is TGTGCCAGCAGTTTGGACCCAGAGACCCAGTACTTC. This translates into CASSLDPETQYF.

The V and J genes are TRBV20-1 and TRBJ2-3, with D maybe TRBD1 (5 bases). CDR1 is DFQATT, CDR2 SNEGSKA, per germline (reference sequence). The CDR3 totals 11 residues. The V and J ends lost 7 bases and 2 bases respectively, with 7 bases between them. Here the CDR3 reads CSVGVTDTQYF. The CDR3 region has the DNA TGCAGTGTAGGGGTCACAGATACGCAGTATTTT.

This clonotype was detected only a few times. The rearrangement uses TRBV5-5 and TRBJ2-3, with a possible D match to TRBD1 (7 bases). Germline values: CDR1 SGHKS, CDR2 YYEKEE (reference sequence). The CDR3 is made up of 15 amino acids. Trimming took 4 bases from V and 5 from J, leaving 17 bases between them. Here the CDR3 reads CASSADRAGGDTQYF. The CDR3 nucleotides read TGTGCCAGCAGCGCCGACAGGGCCGGGGGAGATACGCAGTATTTT.

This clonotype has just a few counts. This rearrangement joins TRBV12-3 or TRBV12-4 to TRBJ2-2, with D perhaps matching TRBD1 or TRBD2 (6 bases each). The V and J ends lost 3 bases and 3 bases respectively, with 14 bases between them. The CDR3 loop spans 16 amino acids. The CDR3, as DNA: TGTGCCAGCAGTTTCGGGGGCTCTTTTGACACCGGGGAGCTGTTTTTT. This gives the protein CASSFGGSFDTGELFF.

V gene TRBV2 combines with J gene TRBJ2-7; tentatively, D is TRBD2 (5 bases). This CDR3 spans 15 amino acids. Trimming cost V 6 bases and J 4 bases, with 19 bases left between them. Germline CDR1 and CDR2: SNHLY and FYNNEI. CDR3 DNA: TGTGCCAGCAGCGCCCGACGGGGTTTCGAGTACGAGCAGTACTTC. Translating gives CASSARRGFEYEQYF.

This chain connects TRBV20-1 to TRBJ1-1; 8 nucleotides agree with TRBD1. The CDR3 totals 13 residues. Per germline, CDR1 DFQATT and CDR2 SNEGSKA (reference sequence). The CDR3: CSSLIQGETEAFF. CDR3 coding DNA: TGCAGCTCGTTAATACAGGGGGAAACTGAAGCTTTCTTT.

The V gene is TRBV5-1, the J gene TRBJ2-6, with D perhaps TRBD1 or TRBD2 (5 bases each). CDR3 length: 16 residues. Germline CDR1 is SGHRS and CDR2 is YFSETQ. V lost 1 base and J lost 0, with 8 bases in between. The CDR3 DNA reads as TGCGCCAGCAGCTTGCCGGGGACCTCTGGGGCCAACGTCCTGACTTTC. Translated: CASSLPGTSGANVLTF.

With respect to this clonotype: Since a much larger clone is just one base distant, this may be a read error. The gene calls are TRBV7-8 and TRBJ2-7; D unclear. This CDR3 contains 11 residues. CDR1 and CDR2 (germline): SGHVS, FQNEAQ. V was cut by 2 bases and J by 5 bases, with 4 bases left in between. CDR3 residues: CASSLYNEQYF. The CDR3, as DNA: TGTGCCAGCAGCTTATACAACGAGCAGTACTTC. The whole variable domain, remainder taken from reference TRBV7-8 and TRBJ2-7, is GAGVSQSPRYKVAKRGQDVALRCDPISGHVSLFWYQQALGQGPEFLTYFQNEAQLDKSGLPSDRFFAERPEGSVSTLKIQRTQQEDSAVYLCASSLYNEQYFGPGTRLTVT.

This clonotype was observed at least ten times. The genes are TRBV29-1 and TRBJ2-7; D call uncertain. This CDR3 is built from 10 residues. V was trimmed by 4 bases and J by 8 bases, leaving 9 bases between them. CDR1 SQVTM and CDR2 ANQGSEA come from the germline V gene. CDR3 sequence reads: CSVVSAKQYF. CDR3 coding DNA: TGCAGCGTTGTTTCTGCCAAGCAGTACTTC.

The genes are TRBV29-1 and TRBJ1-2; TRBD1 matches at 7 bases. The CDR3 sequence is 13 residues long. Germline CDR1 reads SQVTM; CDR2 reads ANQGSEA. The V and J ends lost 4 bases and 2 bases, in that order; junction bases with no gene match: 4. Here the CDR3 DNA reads TGCAGCGTTGGGGGACAGACGAACTATGGCTACACCTTC. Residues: CSVGGQTNYGYTF.

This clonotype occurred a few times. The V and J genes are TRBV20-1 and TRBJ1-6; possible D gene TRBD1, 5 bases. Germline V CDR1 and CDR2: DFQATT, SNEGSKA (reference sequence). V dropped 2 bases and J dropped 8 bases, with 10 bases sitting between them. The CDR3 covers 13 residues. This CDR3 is CSARRTGDSPLHF. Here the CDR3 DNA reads TGCAGTGCTAGACGTACGGGGGATTCACCCCTCCACTTT.

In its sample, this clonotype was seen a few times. The CDR3 DNA sequence: TGCGCCAGCAGCGATTACAGCTCTGGGGCCAACGTCCTGACTTTC. Its protein product is CASSDYSSGANVLTF. The V gene is TRBV5-1, the J gene TRBJ2-6; D remains unclear. The CDR3 has 15 amino acids. V gave up 4 bases and J gave up 0 bases, with 8 bases separating them. Germline CDR1 SGHRS, CDR2 YFSETQ. The full variable domain, rest sourced from reference TRBV5-1 and TRBJ2-6, is KAGVTQTPRYLIKTRGQQVTLSCSPISGHRSVSWYQQTPGQGLQFLFEYFSETQRNKGNFPGRFSGRQFSNSRSEMNVSTLELGDSALYLCASSDYSSGANVLTFGAGSRLTVL.

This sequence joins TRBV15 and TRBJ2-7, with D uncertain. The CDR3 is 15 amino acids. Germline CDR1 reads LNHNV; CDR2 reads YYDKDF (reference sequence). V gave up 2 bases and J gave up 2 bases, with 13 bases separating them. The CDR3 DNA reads TGTGCCACCAGCAGAATAAACCCCCGCCCCTACGAGCAGTACTTC. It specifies CATSRINPRPYEQYF.

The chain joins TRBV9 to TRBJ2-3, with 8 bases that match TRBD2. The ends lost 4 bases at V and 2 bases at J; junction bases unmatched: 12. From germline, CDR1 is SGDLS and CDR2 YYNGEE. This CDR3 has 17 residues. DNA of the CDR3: TGTGCCAGCAGCTTCCCAATAGCGGGGCCCTACACAGATACGCAGTATTTT. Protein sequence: CASSFPIAGPYTDTQYF.

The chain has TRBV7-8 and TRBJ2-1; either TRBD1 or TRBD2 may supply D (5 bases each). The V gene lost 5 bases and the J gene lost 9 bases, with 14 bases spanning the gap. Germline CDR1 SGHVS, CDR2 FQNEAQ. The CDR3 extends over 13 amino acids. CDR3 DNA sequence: TGTGCCAGCAGCCTTCGGGACCTCGCTGAGCAGTTCTTC. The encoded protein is CASSLRDLAEQFF.

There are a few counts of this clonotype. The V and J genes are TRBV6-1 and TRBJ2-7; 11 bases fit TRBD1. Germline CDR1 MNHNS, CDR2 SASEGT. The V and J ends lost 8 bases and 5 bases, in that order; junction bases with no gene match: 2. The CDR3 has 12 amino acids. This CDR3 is CASGTGGHEQYF. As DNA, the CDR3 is TGTGCCAGCGGGACAGGGGGTCACGAGCAGTACTTC.

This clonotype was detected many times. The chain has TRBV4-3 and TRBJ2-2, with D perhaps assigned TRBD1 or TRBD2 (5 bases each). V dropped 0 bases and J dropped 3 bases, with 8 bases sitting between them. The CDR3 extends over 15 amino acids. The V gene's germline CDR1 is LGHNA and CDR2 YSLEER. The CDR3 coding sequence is TGCGCCAGCAGCCAAGATCTGGGGGACACCGGGGAGCTGTTTTTT. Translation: CASSQDLGDTGELFF.

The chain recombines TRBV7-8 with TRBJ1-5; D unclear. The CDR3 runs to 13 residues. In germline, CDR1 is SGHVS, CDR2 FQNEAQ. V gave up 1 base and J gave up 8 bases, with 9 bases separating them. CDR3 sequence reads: CASSLGLVEPQHF. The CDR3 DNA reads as TGTGCCAGCAGCTTAGGGTTGGTGGAGCCCCAGCATTTT.

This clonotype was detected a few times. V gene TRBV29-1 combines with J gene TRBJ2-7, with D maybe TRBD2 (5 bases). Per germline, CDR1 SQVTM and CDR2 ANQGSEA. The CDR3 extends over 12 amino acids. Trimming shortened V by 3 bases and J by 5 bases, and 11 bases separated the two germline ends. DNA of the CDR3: TGCAGCGTTGAGACCGGGAACAACGAGCAGTACTTC. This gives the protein CSVETGNNEQYF.